Listed here are 30 T cell receptor beta chains from one sample, sequenced in a study of neurological immune-mediated disorders. TCRdb re-called the 5' RACE reads with MiXCR, one entry per CDR3 protein. The table has over 35,000 distinct CDR3 sequences, roughly 12% seen once. Sequenced input: PBMCs. The receptors shown here come from a female donor in good health.

This clonotype has ten or more counts. CDR3 nucleotide sequence: TGTGCCAGCAGTTACTCGAGGGGGAGCCACAATGAGCAGTTCTTC. Protein: CASSYSRGSHNEQFF. The gene calls are TRBV6-2 or TRBV6-3 and TRBJ2-1; D is possibly TRBD1 (6 bases). V lost 0 bases and J 5 bases, leaving 11 bases between the germline ends. The germline gives CDR1 MNHEY, CDR2 SVGEGT. The CDR3 contains 15 residues.

Concerning this clonotype: The junction shows a germline mismatch at one end, possibly a read error. The rearrangement links TRBV3-1 to TRBJ2-7; possibly TRBD2 for D (6 bases). This CDR3 has 17 residues. Germline CDR1 LGHDT, CDR2 YNNKEL (reference sequence). Here the CDR3 reads CASSHRARAGTFYDQYF. Here the CDR3 DNA reads TGTGCCAGCAGCCACAGGGCTCGGGCGGGGACGTTCTACGATCAGTACTTC.

This clonotype was seen many times. CDR3 residues: CASSPAGQENSPLHF. CDR3 nucleotide sequence: TGCGCCAGCAGCCCGGCCGGACAGGAGAATTCACCCCTCCACTTT. The chain carries TRBV5-1 and TRBJ1-6; 7 bases fit TRBD1. The germline V gene encodes CDR1 SGHRS and CDR2 YFSETQ. The V and J ends lost 4 bases and 7 bases, in that order; junction bases with no gene match: 8. The CDR3 spans 15 residues. Complete variable domain (other parts from reference TRBV5-1 and TRBJ1-6): KAGVTQTPRYLIKTRGQQVTLSCSPISGHRSVSWYQQTPGQGLQFLFEYFSETQRNKGNFPGRFSGRQFSNSRSEMNVSTLELGDSALYLCASSPAGQENSPLHFGNGTRLTVT.

This clonotype has at least ten counts. The chain is built from TRBV20-1 and TRBJ2-4; D might be TRBD1 (5 bases). The CDR3 is 15 amino acids. Germline-derived CDR1 and CDR2 are DFQATT and SNEGSKA (reference sequence). Trimming removed 0 bases from V and 0 bases from J, with 9 bases in between. The CDR3: CSARDRTKAKNIQYF. In DNA form, the CDR3 reads TGCAGTGCTAGAGATAGGACAAAAGCCAAAAACATTCAGTACTTC.

This CDR3 is CASKRGGGTDTQYF. The DNA of the CDR3 is TGTGCCAGTAAAAGAGGAGGGGGCACAGATACGCAGTATTTT. The chain links TRBV7-3 to TRBJ2-3, with D maybe TRBD2 (6 bases). This CDR3 has 14 residues. V lost 9 bases and J 1 base, leaving 14 bases between the germline ends. CDR1 is SGHTA, CDR2 FQGTGA, per germline.

The chain joins TRBV3-1 to TRBJ2-5; 12 positions match TRBD2. V lost 1 base and J lost 3; bases outside the gene matches: 3. CDR1 is LGHDT, CDR2 YNNKEL, per germline (reference sequence). The CDR3 runs to 16 residues. CDR3 sequence: CASSQVASGGEETQYF. CDR3 coding DNA: TGTGCCAGCAGCCAAGTGGCTAGCGGGGGGGAAGAGACCCAGTACTTC.

This clonotype has only a few counts. The gene calls are TRBV12-3 or TRBV12-4 and TRBJ2-2; no clear D gene. The CDR3 covers 12 residues. The V and J ends lost 6 bases and 4 bases respectively, with 6 bases between them. CDR3 amino acids: CASRWSTGELFF. CDR3 DNA sequence: TGTGCCAGCAGGTGGAGCACCGGGGAGCTGTTTTTT.

This clonotype was seen at least ten times. V usage is TRBV12-3 or TRBV12-4 and J usage is TRBJ1-2, with 8 bases fitting TRBD1. The CDR3 totals 13 residues. V shed 7 bases and J 5 bases; nucleotides not matched to a gene: 6. DNA for the CDR3: TGTGCCAGCACCGCAAGGACAGGGTATGGCTACACCTTC. It yields the protein CASTARTGYGYTF.

This clonotype was detected many times. The chain has TRBV11-2 and TRBJ1-5; unclear D gene. Germline lookup yields CDR1 SGHAT and CDR2 FQNNGV. The ends were cut back, 0 bases at V and 3 bases at J, with 9 bases in the middle. The CDR3 has 15 residues. CDR3: CASSLEGSNNQPQHF. CDR3 DNA: TGTGCCAGCAGCTTAGAGGGTTCCAACAATCAGCCCCAGCATTTT.

The CDR3: CASSLRRDNEQFF. The CDR3, as DNA: TGCGCCAGCAGCTTAAGGAGGGACAATGAGCAGTTCTTC. The V call is TRBV5-1, the J call TRBJ2-1, with D possibly being TRBD2 (6 bases). This CDR3 has 13 amino acids. V shed 2 bases and J shed 5 bases, with 8 bases lying between them. The germline V gene encodes CDR1 SGHRS and CDR2 YFSETQ.

This clonotype was detected many times. The chain uses TRBV3-1 and TRBJ2-7; 11 nucleotides agree with TRBD1. This CDR3 is built from 16 residues. V lost 5 bases, J lost 0 bases, and 6 bases stayed unmatched. The germline gives CDR1 LGHDT, CDR2 YNNKEL (reference sequence). The CDR3 is CASSSRTGGLSYEQYF. The CDR3 bases are TGTGCCAGCAGCTCCCGGACAGGGGGCCTCTCCTACGAGCAGTACTTC.

V is TRBV3-1 and J is TRBJ1-2; no firm D call. Germline values: CDR1 LGHDT, CDR2 YNNKEL (reference sequence). Trimming cost V 8 bases and J 4 bases, with 8 bases left between them. The CDR3 sequence is 11 residues long. The CDR3 sequence is CASLASYGYTF. DNA for the CDR3: TGTGCCAGCCTGGCCAGCTATGGCTACACCTTC.

This clonotype was seen many times. The genes are TRBV12-3 or TRBV12-4 and TRBJ1-2, with D possibly being TRBD1 (5 bases). The ends were cut back, 6 bases at V and 1 base at J, with 18 bases in the middle. The CDR3 runs to 16 residues. This CDR3 is CASSLRQTANNYGYTF. The DNA for the CDR3 is TGTGCCAGCAGCCTACGGCAGACAGCTAATAACTATGGCTACACCTTC.

As for this clonotype: Germline is not matched at one junction end, which may reflect a read error. This rearrangement joins TRBV5-1 to TRBJ1-1; 7 bases align to TRBD1. CDR1 SGHRS and CDR2 YFSETQ come from the germline V gene. This CDR3 region has 14 residues. The DNA for the CDR3 is TGCGCCAGCAGCGTGTACGGAGGGGGCACTGAGGCTTTCTTT. Translating it yields CASSVYGGGTEAFF.

This clonotype was picked up many times. The rearrangement joins TRBV20-1 to TRBJ2-2, with D maybe TRBD2 (5 bases). Germline V CDR1 and CDR2: DFQATT, SNEGSKA (reference sequence). V gave up 0 bases and J gave up 3 bases, with 11 bases separating them. This CDR3 spans 15 amino acids. CDR3 loop: CSAREARGYTGELFF. The CDR3 coding sequence is TGCAGTGCTAGAGAAGCCCGGGGTTACACCGGGGAGCTGTTTTTT.

This clonotype has a count of ten or more. The chain employs TRBV20-1 and TRBJ1-6; 12 nucleotides align to TRBD1. This CDR3 comprises 16 residues. Trimming took 4 bases from V and 1 from J; bases not matched to a gene: 2. Germline CDR1 DFQATT, CDR2 SNEGSKA (reference sequence). Here the CDR3 reads CSAKGQGASYNSPLHF. In nucleotides, the CDR3 is TGCAGTGCTAAGGGACAGGGGGCTTCCTATAATTCACCCCTCCACTTT.

This clonotype was seen repeatedly, ten times or more. The V call is TRBV10-3, the J call TRBJ2-1, with 7 positions matching TRBD2. Per germline, CDR1 ENHRY and CDR2 SYGVKD. The V gene end was trimmed by 8 bases and the J gene end by 7 bases; junction bases not matched to a gene: 11. The CDR3 contains 14 residues. The CDR3: CAIGSAGAVNEQFF. CDR3 DNA sequence: TGTGCCATCGGTTCGGCGGGAGCGGTTAATGAGCAGTTCTTC.

Many counts were recorded for this clonotype. This sequence joins TRBV11-2 and TRBJ2-3; D gene ambiguous. The CDR3 sequence is 14 residues long. V shed 3 bases and J shed 0 bases, with 7 bases lying between them. CDR1 is SGHAT, CDR2 FQNNGV, per germline. Written as DNA, the CDR3 is TGTGCCAGCAGCTTGGGTTCTAGCACAGATACGCAGTATTTT. Protein product: CASSLGSSTDTQYF.

Worth noting for this clonotype: With a much larger clone just one base away, this may be a read error. The genes are TRBV6-5 and TRBJ1-6; D gene uncertain. Germline V CDR1 and CDR2: MNHEY, SVGAGI. CDR3 size: 17 residues. CDR3 loop: CASSYSSGVKYNSTLHF. DNA of the CDR3: TGTGCCAGCAGTTACTCGAGTGGGGTCAAATATAATTCAACCCTCCACTTT.

There are many counts of this clonotype. V is TRBV20-1 and J is TRBJ1-2; D uncertain. Between the trimmed V and J ends, which lost 5 bases and 2 bases, there was a span of 21 bases. The length of the CDR3 is 16 residues. Per germline, CDR1 DFQATT and CDR2 SNEGSKA (reference sequence). The CDR3 region has the DNA TGCAGTGCTTCCTTACCGGGGAGGCCGATCAACTATGGCTACACCTTC. Its protein product is CSASLPGRPINYGYTF.

This clonotype was counted many times. The J gene is TRBJ2-7, the V gene TRBV27; D is undetermined. The CDR3 runs 15 residues. The ends were cut back, 2 bases at V and 2 bases at J, with 13 bases in the middle. CDR1 is MNHEY, CDR2 SMNVEV, per germline (reference sequence). CDR3 region: CASSLGATTTYEQYF. In nucleotides, the CDR3 is TGTGCCAGCAGTTTAGGCGCGACAACGACCTACGAGCAGTACTTC.

This clonotype was detected many times. The chain has TRBV20-1 and TRBJ2-2; 7 bases are a match to TRBD1. Trimming cost V 6 bases and J 0 bases; bases outside gene matches: 10. CDR1 and CDR2 (germline): DFQATT, SNEGSKA (reference sequence). This CDR3 comprises 16 residues. CDR3 region: CSASRSGTANTGELFF. DNA for the CDR3: TGCAGTGCCTCCCGATCCGGGACAGCGAACACCGGGGAGCTGTTTTTT.

Concerning this clonotype: A much larger clone sits a single nucleotide away, making a read error possible. The J gene is TRBJ2-2, the V gene TRBV6-2 or TRBV6-3; tentative D call: TRBD2 (6 bases). The germline V gene has CDR1 MNHEY and CDR2 SVGEGT. Trimming removed 4 bases at V and 4 bases at J, with 16 bases between. This CDR3 is built from 16 residues. The CDR3 nucleotides read TGTGCCAGCAGTTCCCAGTCGGGAGCGCGCACCGGGGAGCTGTTTTTT. It specifies CASSSQSGARTGELFF.

This clonotype has ten or more counts. The chain uses TRBV5-1 and TRBJ1-1; D is possibly TRBD1 (5 bases). CDR3 size: 15 residues. With 6 bases removed from V and 6 bases from J, the gap between germline ends came to 21 bases. Germline assignment: CDR1 SGHRS and CDR2 YFSETQ. CDR3 sequence reads: CASKDKVSPQAEAFF. In nucleotides, the CDR3 is TGCGCCAGCAAGGACAAGGTCTCCCCCCAGGCTGAAGCTTTCTTT.

The V call is TRBV6-2 or TRBV6-3, the J call TRBJ1-4, with 11 bases lining up with TRBD1. CDR1 MNHEY and CDR2 SVGEGT come from the germline V gene. V lost 6 bases to trimming and J lost 5 bases; unmatched junction nucleotides: 5. This CDR3 is built from 15 residues. CDR3 nucleotide sequence: TGTGCCAGCAGACCAAGGGACAGGGGGAATGAAAAACTGTTTTTT. This sequence encodes CASRPRDRGNEKLFF.

This clonotype showed up many times. The chain is built from TRBV29-1 and TRBJ1-2; D unresolved. Trimming pared 6 bases from V and 2 bases from J, leaving 7 bases between. The germline V gene encodes CDR1 SQVTM and CDR2 ANQGSEA. The CDR3 is 11 amino acids. The CDR3 DNA reads as TGCAGCGTCGGGAACAACTATGGCTACACCTTC. This translates into CSVGNNYGYTF.

This clonotype occurred many times. The V and J genes are TRBV20-1 and TRBJ2-3, with TRBD2 identical over 11 bases. V lost 0 bases, J lost 3 bases, and 5 bases stayed unmatched. There are 16 residues in the CDR3. Germline V CDR1 and CDR2: DFQATT, SNEGSKA (reference sequence). The CDR3 protein is CSARDFASGRTDTQYF. CDR3 DNA sequence: TGCAGTGCTAGAGATTTCGCTAGCGGGAGGACAGATACGCAGTATTTT.

This clonotype has ten or more counts. V usage is TRBV12-3 or TRBV12-4 and J usage is TRBJ2-7; tentative D call: TRBD1 (6 bases). Trimming removed 1 base at V and 6 bases at J, with 16 bases between. The CDR3 is 15 amino acids. The CDR3 nucleotides are TGTGCCAGCAGTTTAGGGGTCGTGACAGGAGGCGAGCAGTACTTC. Translating it yields CASSLGVVTGGEQYF.

At least ten counts were recorded for this clonotype. This chain links TRBV5-6 with TRBJ1-5; D not certain. This CDR3 contains 15 residues. The germline V gene encodes CDR1 SGHDT and CDR2 YYEEEE. V was cut by 1 base and J by 0 bases, with 8 bases left in between. CDR3 nucleotides: TGTGCCAGCAGCTTGTCCGGGTATAGCAATCAGCCCCAGCATTTT. It is translated as CASSLSGYSNQPQHF.

This clonotype has a count of ten or more. The CDR3 DNA reads as TGTGCCAGCAGAAAGCCCCTAGGGGCGGGCACCGGGGAGCTGTTTTTT. It yields the protein CASRKPLGAGTGELFF. The chain is built from TRBV7-8 and TRBJ2-2; D tentatively fits TRBD1 or TRBD2 (5 bases each). The V end was cut by 6 bases, the J end by 4 bases, with 18 bases between. The CDR3 sequence is 16 residues long. Per germline, CDR1 SGHVS and CDR2 FQNEAQ.